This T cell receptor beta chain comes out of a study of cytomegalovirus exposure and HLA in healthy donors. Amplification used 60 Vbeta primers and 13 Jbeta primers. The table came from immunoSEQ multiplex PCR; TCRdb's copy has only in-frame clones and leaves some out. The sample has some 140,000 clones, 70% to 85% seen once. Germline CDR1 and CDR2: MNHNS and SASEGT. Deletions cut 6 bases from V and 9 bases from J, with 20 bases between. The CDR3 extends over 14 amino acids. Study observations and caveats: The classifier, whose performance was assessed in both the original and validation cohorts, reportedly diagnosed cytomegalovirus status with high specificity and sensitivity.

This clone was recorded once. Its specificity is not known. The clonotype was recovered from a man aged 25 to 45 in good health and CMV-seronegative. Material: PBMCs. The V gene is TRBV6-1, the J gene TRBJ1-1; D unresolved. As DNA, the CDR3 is TGTGCCAGCAGAGAGGGTGCGGCGTCTCGGAAAGCTTTCTTT. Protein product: CASREGAASRKAFF.